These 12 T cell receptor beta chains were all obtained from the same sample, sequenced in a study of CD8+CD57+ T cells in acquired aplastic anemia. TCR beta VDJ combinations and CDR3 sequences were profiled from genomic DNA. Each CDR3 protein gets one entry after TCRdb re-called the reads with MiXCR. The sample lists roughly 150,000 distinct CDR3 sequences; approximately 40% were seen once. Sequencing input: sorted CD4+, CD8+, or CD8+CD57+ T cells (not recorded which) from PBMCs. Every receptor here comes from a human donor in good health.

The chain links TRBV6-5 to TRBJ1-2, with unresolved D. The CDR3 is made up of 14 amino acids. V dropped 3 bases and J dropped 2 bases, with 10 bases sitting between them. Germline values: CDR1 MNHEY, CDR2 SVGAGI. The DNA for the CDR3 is TGTGCCAGCAGTTATCACGGACTGAACTATGGCTACACCTTC. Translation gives CASSYHGLNYGYTF.

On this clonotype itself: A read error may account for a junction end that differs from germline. CDR3: CASSPWIGNGYTF. For the CDR3, the DNA is TGTGCCAGCAGTCCCTGGATAGGAAATGGCTACACCTTC. The chain links TRBV10-3 to TRBJ1-2; D gene uncertain. CDR3 length: 13 residues. Per germline, CDR1 ENHRY and CDR2 SYGVKD.

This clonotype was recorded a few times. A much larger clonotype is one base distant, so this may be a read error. The CDR3 is CASSLTSGSNERYF. As DNA, the CDR3 is TGTGCCAGCAGTTTGACTAGCGGGAGCAACGAGCGGTACTTC. The rearrangement links TRBV12-3 or TRBV12-4 to TRBJ2-7; 12 bases fit TRBD2. The CDR3 length is 14 residues.

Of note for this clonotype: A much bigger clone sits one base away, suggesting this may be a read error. CDR3 sequence: CSASSENLFF. The DNA of the CDR3 is TGCAGTGCTAGTAGTGAAAATCTGTTTTTT. This chain joins TRBV20-1 and TRBJ1-4; D not certain. CDR1 is DFQATT, CDR2 SNEGSKA, per germline (reference sequence). The CDR3 spans 10 residues.

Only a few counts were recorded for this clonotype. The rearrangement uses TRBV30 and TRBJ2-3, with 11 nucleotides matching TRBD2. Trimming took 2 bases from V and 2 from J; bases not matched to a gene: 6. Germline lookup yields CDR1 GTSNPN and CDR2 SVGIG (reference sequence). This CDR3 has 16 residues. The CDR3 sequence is CAWSSGLAELTDTQYF. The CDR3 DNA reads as TGTGCCTGGAGTTCGGGACTAGCGGAACTCACAGATACGCAGTATTTT. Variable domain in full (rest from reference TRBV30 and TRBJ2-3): SQTIHQWPATLVQPVGSPLSLECTVEGTSNPNLYWYRQAAGRGLQLLFYSVGIGQISSEVPQNLSASRPQDRQFILSSKKLLLSDSGFYLCAWSSGLAELTDTQYFGPGTRLTVL.

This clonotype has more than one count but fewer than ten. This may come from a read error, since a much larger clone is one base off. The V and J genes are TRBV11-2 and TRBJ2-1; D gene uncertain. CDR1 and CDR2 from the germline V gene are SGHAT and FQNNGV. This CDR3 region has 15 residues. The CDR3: CASSLGDAPYNGQFF. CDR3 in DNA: TGTGCCAGCAGCTTAGGAGACGCGCCCTACAATGGGCAGTTCTTC.

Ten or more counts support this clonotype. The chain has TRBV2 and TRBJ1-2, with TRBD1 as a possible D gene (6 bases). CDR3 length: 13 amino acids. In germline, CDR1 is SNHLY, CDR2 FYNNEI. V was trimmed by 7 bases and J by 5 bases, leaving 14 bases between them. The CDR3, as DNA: TGTGCCAGCAATGGACAGCGCTGTTATGGCTACACCTTC. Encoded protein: CASNGQRCYGYTF.

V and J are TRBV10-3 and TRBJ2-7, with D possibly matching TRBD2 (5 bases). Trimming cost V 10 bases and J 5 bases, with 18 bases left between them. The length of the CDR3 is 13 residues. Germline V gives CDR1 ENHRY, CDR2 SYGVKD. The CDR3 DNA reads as TGTGCCACCACGGCTAGCTGGGAAGACGAGCAGTACTTC. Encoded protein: CATTASWEDEQYF.

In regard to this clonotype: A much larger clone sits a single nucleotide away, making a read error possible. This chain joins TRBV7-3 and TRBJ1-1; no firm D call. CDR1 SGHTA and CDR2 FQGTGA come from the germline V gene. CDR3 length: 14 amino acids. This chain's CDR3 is CASSPELIGAEASF. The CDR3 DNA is TGTGCCAGCAGCCCCGAACTAATCGGCGCTGAAGCTTCCTTT. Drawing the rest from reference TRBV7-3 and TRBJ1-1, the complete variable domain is GAGVSQTPSNKVTEKGKYVELRCDPISGHTALYWYRQSLGQGPEFLIYFQGTGAADDSGLPNDRFFAVRPEGSVSTLKIQRTERGDSAVYLCASSPELIGAEASFGQGTRLTVV.

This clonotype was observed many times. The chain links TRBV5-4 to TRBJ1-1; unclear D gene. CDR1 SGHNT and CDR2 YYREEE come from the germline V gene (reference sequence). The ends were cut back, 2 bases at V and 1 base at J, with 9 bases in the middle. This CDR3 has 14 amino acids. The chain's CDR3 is CASSLRMTNTEAFF. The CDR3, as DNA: TGTGCCAGCAGCTTACGGATGACGAACACTGAAGCTTTCTTT.

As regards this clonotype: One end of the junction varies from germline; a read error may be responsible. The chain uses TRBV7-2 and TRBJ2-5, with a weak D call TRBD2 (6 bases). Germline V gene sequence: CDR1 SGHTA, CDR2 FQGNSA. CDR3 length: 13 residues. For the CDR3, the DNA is TGTGCCAGCCGCGAGGGACTGCAAGAGTCCCAGTACTTC. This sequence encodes CASREGLQESQYF.

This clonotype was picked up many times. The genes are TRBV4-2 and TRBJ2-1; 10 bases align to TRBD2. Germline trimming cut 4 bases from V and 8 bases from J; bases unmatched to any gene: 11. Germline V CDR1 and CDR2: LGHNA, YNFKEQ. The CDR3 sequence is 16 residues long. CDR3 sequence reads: CASSPGAAGGRDEQFF. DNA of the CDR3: TGTGCCAGCAGCCCAGGGGCAGCGGGAGGGAGAGATGAGCAGTTCTTC.